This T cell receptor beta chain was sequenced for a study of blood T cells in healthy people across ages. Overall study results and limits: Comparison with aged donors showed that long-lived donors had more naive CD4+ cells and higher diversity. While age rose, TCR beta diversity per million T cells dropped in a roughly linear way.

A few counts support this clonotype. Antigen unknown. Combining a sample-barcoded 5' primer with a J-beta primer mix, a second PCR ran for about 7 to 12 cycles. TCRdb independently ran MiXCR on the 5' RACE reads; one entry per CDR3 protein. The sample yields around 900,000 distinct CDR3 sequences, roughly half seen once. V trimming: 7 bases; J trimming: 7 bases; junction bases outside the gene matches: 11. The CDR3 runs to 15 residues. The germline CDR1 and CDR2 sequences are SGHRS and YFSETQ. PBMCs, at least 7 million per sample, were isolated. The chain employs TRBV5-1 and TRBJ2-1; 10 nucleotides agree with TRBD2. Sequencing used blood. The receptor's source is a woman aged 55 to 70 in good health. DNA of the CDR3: TGCGCCAGCGTCTACACTAGCGGGGCGCGAAATGAGCAGTTCTTC. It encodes CASVYTSGARNEQFF.